These 26 T cell receptor beta chains were sequenced from one sample in a study of T cells after yellow fever vaccination. TCRdb reanalysed the 5' RACE reads using MiXCR and keeps one entry per CDR3 protein. This table holds some 670,000 distinct CDR3 sequences, about 12% found once. The starting material was PBMCs, obtained on the day of the yellow fever booster vaccination. The receptors originated from a man aged 25-40 years who received the YFV17D yellow fever vaccine.

In its sample, this clonotype was seen a few times. J is TRBJ1-5 and V is TRBV4-1; tentative D call: TRBD1 (5 bases). The CDR3 contains 15 residues. V lost 4 bases and J 3 bases, leaving 13 bases between the germline ends. Germline V gene lookup returns CDR1 MGHRA and CDR2 YSYEKL. CDR3 coding DNA: TGCGCCAGCAGCCCGCGGGACGGGGTCAATCAGCCCCAGCATTTT. It yields the protein CASSPRDGVNQPQHF.

In this sample, this clonotype turned up a few times. The chain uses TRBV23-1 and TRBJ1-6, with D unclear. TRBV23-1 is placed among ORFs of uncertain function. V was trimmed by 7 bases and J by 8 bases, leaving 9 bases between them. The CDR3 totals 12 residues. CDR3 amino acids: CASKDLHSPLHF. In DNA form, the CDR3 reads TGCGCCAGCAAGGACCTTCATTCACCCCTCCACTTT.

The chain links TRBV6-2 or TRBV6-3 to TRBJ2-1; TRBD2 matches at 13 bases. The CDR3 sequence is 14 residues long. Trimming took 7 bases from V and 7 from J; bases not matched to a gene: 4. Per germline, CDR1 MNHEY and CDR2 SVGEGT. CDR3 loop: CASTLLAGGNEQFF. The CDR3 DNA reads TGTGCCAGCACACTACTAGCGGGAGGGAATGAGCAGTTCTTC.

This clonotype occurred a few times. The V and J genes are TRBV7-2 and TRBJ1-1; TRBD1 might be the D (5 bases). The CDR3 extends over 12 amino acids. Germline V gives CDR1 SGHTA, CDR2 FQGNSA. The ends were cut back, 8 bases at V and 4 bases at J, with 11 bases in the middle. CDR3 coding DNA: TGTGCCAGCGGGGGGGGTAGCACTGAAGCTTTCTTT. This translates into CASGGGSTEAFF.

The genes are TRBV6-2 or TRBV6-3 and TRBJ2-6; 10 bases map to TRBD2. Germline V gene lookup returns CDR1 MNHEY and CDR2 SVGEGT. V was pared by 6 bases and J by 1 base, with 12 bases of the junction left unmatched. The CDR3 sequence is 19 residues long. CDR3 in DNA: TGTGCCAGCAGACATTCACCACTAGCGGGAAAGTCTGGGGCCAACGTCCTGACTTTC. It specifies CASRHSPLAGKSGANVLTF.

A note on this clonotype: No conserved phenylalanine or tryptophan is present at the end of the CDR3, so a read error is the likely explanation. The chain is built from TRBV5-5 and TRBJ2-7; TRBD2 agrees at 11 bases. Germline V gene sequence: CDR1 SGHKS, CDR2 YYEKEE (reference sequence). The V gene end was trimmed by 0 bases and the J gene end by 2 bases; junction bases not matched to a gene: 7. CDR3 length: 17 amino acids. The CDR3 spells CASSLENLAGGTYEQYL. The CDR3 nucleotides read TGTGCCAGCAGCTTGGAGAACCTAGCGGGAGGAACCTACGAGCAGTACTTA.

The chain carries TRBV5-4 and TRBJ2-3, with 10 bases identical to TRBD2. Losses at the gene ends were 3 bases for V and 3 bases for J; bases not matched to a gene: 10. The CDR3 consists of 17 residues. CDR1 is SGHNT, CDR2 YYREEE, per germline (reference sequence). CDR3 region: CASSSDIWTSGTDTQYF. The CDR3 DNA is TGTGCCAGCAGCTCCGATATATGGACTAGCGGAACAGATACGCAGTATTTT.

This clonotype was detected only a few times. The chain carries TRBV27 and TRBJ2-5; TRBD2 matches at 8 bases. The V gene end was trimmed by 5 bases and the J gene end by 7 bases; junction bases not matched to a gene: 9. The CDR3 covers 14 residues. Germline CDR1 is MNHEY and CDR2 is SMNVEV (reference sequence). The CDR3 reads CASSPSGGEGTQYF. In DNA form, the CDR3 reads TGTGCCAGCAGTCCCTCGGGGGGGGAGGGGACCCAGTACTTC.

The chain combines TRBV6-2 or TRBV6-3 with TRBJ2-7; D gene ambiguous. Germline CDR1 reads MNHEY; CDR2 reads SVGEGT. Trimming removed 7 bases at V and 2 bases at J, with 6 bases between. The CDR3 is 11 amino acids. CDR3 DNA sequence: TGTGCCAGCACCTCAGCCTACGAGCAGTACTTC. This translates into CASTSAYEQYF.

The chain recombines TRBV7-8 with TRBJ2-1, with unresolved D. The germline V gene encodes CDR1 SGHVS and CDR2 FQNEAQ. V was pared by 2 bases and J by 0 bases, with 8 bases between. This CDR3 spans 15 amino acids. CDR3: CASSLRVDSYNEQFF. The CDR3 nucleotides are TGTGCCAGCAGCTTACGGGTGGACTCCTACAATGAGCAGTTCTTC.

V is TRBV4-3 and J is TRBJ1-2; no reliable D call. This CDR3 region has 15 residues. The V end lost 0 bases, the J end lost 5 bases, and 13 bases lay between the germline ends. Germline-derived CDR1 and CDR2 are LGHNA and YSLEER. CDR3 coding DNA: TGCGCCAGCAGCCAAGAATGGGCCCGTCAATATGGCTACACCTTC. Translation gives CASSQEWARQYGYTF.

This chain joins TRBV12-3 or TRBV12-4 and TRBJ2-6, with TRBD1 as a possible D gene (6 bases). The CDR3 has 18 residues. Trimming removed 6 bases from V and 3 bases from J, with 21 bases in between. CDR3 nucleotides: TGTGCCAGCAGGCTCATTGGGGGCGGAGGAAATGGGGCCAACGTCCTGACTTTC. Its protein is CASRLIGGGGNGANVLTF.

This clonotype appeared a few times. The J gene is TRBJ1-1, the V gene TRBV19; 9 nucleotides line up with TRBD1. The CDR3 is 14 residues long. V lost 5 bases, J lost 6 bases, and 7 bases stayed unmatched. The germline V gene encodes CDR1 LNHDA and CDR2 SQIVND (reference sequence). The CDR3 loop reads CASSPGQGTPEAFF. For the CDR3, the DNA is TGTGCCAGTAGTCCCGGACAGGGGACCCCTGAAGCTTTCTTT.

This clonotype occurred a few times. This chain links TRBV15 with TRBJ2-1, with 10 bases fitting TRBD2. The V gene end was trimmed by 1 base and the J gene end by 7 bases; junction bases not matched to a gene: 4. The CDR3 length is 15 residues. Looked up from germline, CDR1 is LNHNV and CDR2 is YYDKDF (reference sequence). The CDR3 nucleotides read TGTGCCACCAGCAGAGCAGCGGGAGGGTGGAATGAGCAGTTCTTC. As protein: CATSRAAGGWNEQFF.

The J gene is TRBJ1-1, the V gene TRBV28, with TRBD1 identical over 7 bases. The V gene's germline CDR1 is MDHEN and CDR2 SYDVKM. After removal of 10 bases from V and 6 bases from J, the junction contained 11 bases not matched to a gene. This CDR3 region has 13 residues. As DNA, the CDR3 is TGTGCCACCAGGCCAGGGGGGGTCGCTGAAGCTTTCTTT. Its protein is CATRPGGVAEAFF.

There are a few counts of this clonotype. The V and J genes are TRBV7-2 and TRBJ2-7; 9 positions match TRBD2. After removal of 5 bases from V and 5 bases from J, the junction contained 10 bases not matched to a gene. The CDR3 extends over 15 amino acids. Germline CDR1 reads SGHTA; CDR2 reads FQGNSA. The CDR3: CASSREGTSLHEQYF. CDR3 sequence (DNA): TGTGCCAGCAGCCGAGAGGGGACTAGCCTCCACGAGCAGTACTTC.

In its sample, this clonotype was seen a few times. The rearrangement links TRBV6-5 to TRBJ2-3; TRBD2 aligns across 7 bases. Germline V lookup: CDR1 MNHEY, CDR2 SVGAGI. J was trimmed by 1 base and V by 4 bases; bases with no gene match: 8. CDR3 length equals 16 residues. The CDR3 bases are TGTGCCAGCAGTTTCTCTAGCGGAGGGGGCACAGATACGCAGTATTTT. Translated, it gives CASSFSSGGGTDTQYF.

This chain links TRBV27 with TRBJ2-1, with a tentative D call TRBD2 (6 bases). The germline V gene has CDR1 MNHEY and CDR2 SMNVEV (reference sequence). CDR3 size: 16 residues. The germline V and J ends were trimmed by 5 bases and 2 bases, with 16 bases remaining between them. The CDR3 region has the DNA TGTGCCAGCAGTCCCGGACTAAGCGAAGCCTACAATGAGCAGTTCTTC. This gives the protein CASSPGLSEAYNEQFF.

The V gene is TRBV11-2, the J gene TRBJ1-6, with D possibly matching TRBD1 (6 bases). CDR1 is SGHAT and CDR2 is FQNNGV in the germline V gene. Between the trimmed V and J ends, which lost 5 bases and 6 bases, there was a span of 11 bases. The CDR3 sequence is 14 residues long. CDR3 DNA: TGTGCCAGCAGCACCCAGGGGATTAATTCACCCCTCCACTTT. This codes for CASSTQGINSPLHF.

Here the CDR3 DNA reads TGTGCCACCCTGCGAGGGCGGGGTTTACAAGAGACCCAGTACTTC. The encoded protein is CATLRGRGLQETQYF. The V call is TRBV28, the J call TRBJ2-5; D might be TRBD2 (6 bases). The ends were cut back, 10 bases at V and 2 bases at J, with 20 bases in the middle. This CDR3 has 15 amino acids. Germline V gene lookup returns CDR1 MDHEN and CDR2 SYDVKM.

The table lists this clonotype with a few counts. The chain uses TRBV7-8 and TRBJ2-1; 9 nucleotides match TRBD1. CDR1 and CDR2 from the germline V gene are SGHVS and FQNEAQ. The CDR3 is 17 amino acids. Germline trimming cut 3 bases from V and 3 bases from J; bases unmatched to any gene: 9. The CDR3 bases are TGTGCCAGCAGCTTCGGACAGGGGTCGGTGGGCTACAATGAGCAGTTCTTC. It codes for CASSFGQGSVGYNEQFF.

This clonotype showed up just a few times. J is TRBJ2-5 and V is TRBV7-2; no definite D call. This CDR3 comprises 14 residues. V lost 2 bases and J 4 bases, leaving 11 bases between the germline ends. Germline CDR1 and CDR2: SGHTA and FQGNSA. CDR3 amino acids: CASSLNPSPETQYF. The DNA of the CDR3 is TGTGCCAGCAGCTTAAATCCATCCCCAGAGACCCAGTACTTC.

The sample holds many counts of this clonotype. The rearrangement uses TRBV7-2 and TRBJ2-5; 7 positions agree with TRBD2. Germline CDR1 and CDR2: SGHTA and FQGNSA. CDR3 length equals 14 residues. V lost 6 bases and J lost 2; bases outside the gene matches: 6. The CDR3 DNA reads as TGTGCCAGCAGAGTGGGCGGGGGACAAGAGACCCAGTACTTC. Encoded protein: CASRVGGGQETQYF.

The genes are TRBV12-3 or TRBV12-4 and TRBJ2-1; 8 bases map to TRBD2. V shed 3 bases and J 5 bases; nucleotides not matched to a gene: 3. The CDR3 is 14 amino acids. The CDR3 DNA reads as TGTGCCAGCAGTTTTTCAGCGGGAGACAATGAGCAGTTCTTC. Encoded protein: CASSFSAGDNEQFF.

This clonotype occurred a few times. This chain connects TRBV19 to TRBJ1-2; D is possibly TRBD1 (5 bases). Trimming left V 1 base short and J 8 bases short, with 14 bases between. CDR1 LNHDA and CDR2 SQIVND come from the germline V gene (reference sequence). The CDR3 consists of 14 residues. The CDR3 nucleotides are TGTGCCAGTAGTATAGCTACAGGTCCTATCGGCTACACCTTC. Residues: CASSIATGPIGYTF.

This chain joins TRBV12-3 or TRBV12-4 and TRBJ1-5; perhaps TRBD1 as D (5 bases). The CDR3 consists of 13 residues. The V end was cut by 7 bases, the J end by 6 bases, with 13 bases between. The CDR3 spells CASTLGLRQPQHF. The CDR3 nucleotides read TGTGCCAGCACCTTGGGGCTGCGTCAGCCCCAGCATTTT.